The 25 T cell receptor beta chains reported below all come from one sample, sequenced in a study of blood T cell repertoires in COVID-19. Data came from immunoSEQ multiplex PCR; TCRdb stores just in-frame clones and leaves some out. The sample includes 25,000 to 35,000 clones, around 85% seen only once; the top ten take around 9%. Material: peripheral blood. The receptors here all came from an elderly man with active COVID-19.

The chain employs TRBV2 and TRBJ1-6, with D perhaps matching TRBD1 (5 bases). Germline V gives CDR1 SNHLY, CDR2 FYNNEI. Trimming pared 5 bases from V and 6 bases from J, leaving 14 bases between. This CDR3 has 15 residues. The CDR3 protein is CASSWQGARNSPLHF. The CDR3 DNA is TGTGCCAGCAGTTGGCAGGGCGCCCGTAATTCACCCCTCCACTTT.

The V gene is TRBV7-2, the J gene TRBJ2-3, with 8 bases identical to TRBD2. The germline CDR1 and CDR2 sequences are SGHTA and FQGNSA. The CDR3 consists of 16 residues. With V trimmed by 7 bases and J by 0 bases, 9 bases remained unmatched. The DNA of the CDR3 is TGTGCCAGCACCTCCGGGGGCGGGGGGAGCACAGATACGCAGTATTTT. Encoded protein: CASTSGGGGSTDTQYF.

The V call is TRBV5-4, the J call TRBJ2-3, with TRBD2 matching over 8 bases. Germline CDR1 and CDR2: SGHNT and YYREEE (reference sequence). CDR3 length: 15 residues. V dropped 4 bases and J dropped 3; count of bases not matched to a gene: 7. DNA of the CDR3: TGTGCCAGCAGCCGGGAGCAGCGGGGGACAGATACGCAGTATTTT. This gives the protein CASSREQRGTDTQYF.

V usage is TRBV9 and J usage is TRBJ2-7, with D perhaps matching TRBD2 (5 bases). The CDR3 is made up of 13 amino acids. In germline, CDR1 is SGDLS, CDR2 YYNGEE. V lost 2 bases, J lost 9 bases, and 15 bases lay in between. For the CDR3, the DNA is TGTGCCAGCAGCGTTACTACTAGACCTCCGCAGTACTTC. Translating gives CASSVTTRPPQYF.

The gene calls are TRBV2 and TRBJ1-2; no definite D call. The germline CDR1 and CDR2 sequences are SNHLY and FYNNEI. Trimming shortened V by 1 base and J by 4 bases, and 4 bases separated the two germline ends. The CDR3 sequence is 12 residues long. The CDR3 spells CASSEGSYGYTF. Written as DNA, the CDR3 is TGTGCCAGCAGTGAAGGGAGCTATGGCTACACCTTC.

The chain recombines TRBV11-3 with TRBJ2-3; 10 bases are shared with TRBD2. The CDR3 is made up of 16 amino acids. Germline V gene data show CDR1 as SGHNT and CDR2 as YENEEA. V gave up 4 bases and J gave up 1 base; unmatched junction bases: 5. The CDR3 sequence is CASSSSGGRGTDTQYF. In DNA form, the CDR3 reads TGTGCCAGCAGCTCTAGCGGGGGCAGGGGCACAGATACGCAGTATTTT.

The chain couples TRBV28 to TRBJ2-3; TRBD2 matches at 12 bases. CDR1 is MDHEN and CDR2 is SYDVKM in the germline V gene. The CDR3 contains 16 residues. V dropped 6 bases and J dropped 4; count of bases not matched to a gene: 8. The DNA for the CDR3 is TGTGCCAGCAGACCGACTCTAGCGGGGGGGCCAGATACGCAGTATTTT. The encoded protein is CASRPTLAGGPDTQYF.

The CDR3 DNA is TGTGCCAGCAGTTACTCCCGCGGGGATTATCGGAATACGCAGTATTTT. Encoded protein: CASSYSRGDYRNTQYF. The chain has TRBV6-5 and TRBJ2-3; possibly TRBD2 for D (6 bases). This CDR3 is built from 16 residues. Trimming cost V 0 bases and J 7 bases, with 17 bases left between them. CDR1 and CDR2 (germline): MNHEY, SVGAGI.

The chain carries TRBV9 and TRBJ2-3, with 10 bases aligning to TRBD1. The V segment lost 3 bases and the J segment 3 bases; nucleotides outside the gene matches: 4. The CDR3 has 15 residues. Per the germline V gene, CDR1 is SGDLS and CDR2 is YYNGEE. Here the CDR3 reads CASSARQGATDTQYF. CDR3 bases: TGTGCCAGCAGCGCTAGACAGGGGGCTACAGATACGCAGTATTTT.

The chain employs TRBV19 and TRBJ2-2; 8 positions agree with TRBD2. The ends lost 3 bases at V and 5 bases at J; junction bases unmatched: 8. CDR1 and CDR2 from the germline V gene are LNHDA and SQIVND (reference sequence). The CDR3 is made up of 16 amino acids. CDR3 protein: CASSIGGTRSTGELFF. In nucleotides, the CDR3 is TGTGCCAGTAGTATCGGCGGGACTAGGAGTACCGGGGAGCTGTTTTTT.

The chain recombines TRBV30 with TRBJ2-4; a possible D gene is TRBD1 (5 bases). From germline, CDR1 is GTSNPN and CDR2 SVGIG (reference sequence). CDR3 size: 12 residues. Trimming took 2 bases from V and 7 from J, leaving 9 bases between them. The CDR3 nucleotides read TGTGCCTGGAGTACCCCAGGGAACATTCAGTACTTC. Translation: CAWSTPGNIQYF.

Written as DNA, the CDR3 is TGTGCCAGCAGCGTAGGAGGATACGGCAATTCACCCCTCCACTTT. Protein product: CASSVGGYGNSPLHF. The chain joins TRBV9 to TRBJ1-6; no clear D. Trimming removed 0 bases at V and 7 bases at J, with 11 bases between. CDR3 length equals 15 residues. Germline loops: CDR1 SGDLS, CDR2 YYNGEE.

The CDR3 here is CASSLEAYGYTF. CDR3 DNA sequence: TGTGCCAGCAGCTTAGAAGCGTATGGCTACACCTTC. The rearrangement links TRBV11-2 to TRBJ1-2, with D uncertain. CDR3 length: 12 amino acids. V lost 0 bases and J 5 bases, leaving 4 bases between the germline ends. Looked up from germline, CDR1 is SGHAT and CDR2 is FQNNGV.

CDR3 protein: CASSPRDRVGYTF. CDR3 nucleotide sequence: TGTGCCAGCAGCCCCCGGGACAGGGTCGGCTACACCTTC. This rearrangement joins TRBV7-2 to TRBJ1-2; the match to TRBD1 covers 9 bases. Germline loops: CDR1 SGHTA, CDR2 FQGNSA. The V gene end was trimmed by 5 bases and the J gene end by 8 bases; junction bases not matched to a gene: 6. The CDR3 sequence is 13 residues long.

The chain combines TRBV19 with TRBJ1-2; 11 bases map to TRBD1. The germline V gene has CDR1 LNHDA and CDR2 SQIVND (reference sequence). Unmatched junction bases numbered 2, after V lost 4 bases and J lost 4 bases. The CDR3 is made up of 14 amino acids. CDR3 protein: CASSRDRGAYGYTF. The CDR3 nucleotides read TGTGCCAGTAGTAGGGACAGGGGGGCCTATGGCTACACCTTC.

V gene TRBV28 combines with J gene TRBJ1-1, with D perhaps TRBD1 (6 bases). V was shortened by 6 bases and J by 11 bases, with 16 bases between the two germline ends. The CDR3 is made up of 12 amino acids. Germline lookup yields CDR1 MDHEN and CDR2 SYDVKM. The CDR3 DNA reads TGTGCCAGCAGCCGACAGGACCATGGCGCTTTCTTT. Translation: CASSRQDHGAFF.

The V and J genes are TRBV27 and TRBJ2-1; 8 nucleotides match TRBD1. This CDR3 has 18 residues. V gave up 5 bases and J gave up 6 bases; unmatched junction bases: 18. Germline CDR1 reads MNHEY; CDR2 reads SMNVEV (reference sequence). CDR3 sequence reads: CASSLHLLRDRYSNEQFF. Written as DNA, the CDR3 is TGTGCCAGCAGTCTCCACCTCCTCCGGGACAGGTATTCCAATGAGCAGTTCTTC.

V gene TRBV5-1 combines with J gene TRBJ1-2, with D possibly matching TRBD1 (6 bases). In germline, CDR1 is SGHRS, CDR2 YFSETQ. The CDR3 sequence is 14 residues long. Trimming took off 0 bases at V and 4 bases at J, with 10 bases between the two ends. DNA for the CDR3: TGCGCCAGCAGCTTGGACAGGGCGGGCTATGGCTACACCTTC. Protein product: CASSLDRAGYGYTF.

This chain joins TRBV6-6 and TRBJ1-5; 8 bases are shared with TRBD1. V was clipped by 0 bases and J by 4 bases; unmatched bases: 2. The germline V gene has CDR1 MNHNY and CDR2 SVGAGI (reference sequence). The CDR3 length is 15 residues. CDR3 loop: CASSYSRQGNQPQHF. For the CDR3, the DNA is TGTGCCAGCAGTTACTCCAGACAGGGGAATCAGCCCCAGCATTTT.

The rearrangement joins TRBV6-6 to TRBJ2-2; 7 bases are a match to TRBD2. CDR3 length equals 14 residues. Per the germline V gene, CDR1 is MNHNY and CDR2 is SVGAGI (reference sequence). V lost 4 bases and J lost 1; bases outside the gene matches: 0. The CDR3 loop reads CASSWGGNTGELFF. CDR3 DNA sequence: TGTGCCAGCAGTTGGGGGGGGAACACCGGGGAGCTGTTTTTT.

This clone occurred once. The chain uses TRBV5-6 and TRBJ2-2, with a weak D call TRBD2 (6 bases). V was trimmed by 5 bases and J by 1 base, leaving 12 bases between them. This CDR3 comprises 15 residues. Germline CDR1 SGHDT, CDR2 YYEEEE. This chain's CDR3 is CASSRLAMNTGELFF. The CDR3 DNA reads as TGTGCCAGCAGTCGGCTAGCGATGAACACCGGGGAGCTGTTTTTT.

CDR3 DNA sequence: TGTGCCAGTAGTACCACTGGACAGGGGCAAGCTTTCTTT. As protein: CASSTTGQGQAFF. The chain is built from TRBV19 and TRBJ1-1; 9 bases fit TRBD1. The CDR3 extends over 13 amino acids. Per germline, CDR1 LNHDA and CDR2 SQIVND (reference sequence). J gave up 9 bases and V 4 bases, and 6 bases lay outside the gene matches. The full variable domain, rest sourced from reference TRBV19 and TRBJ1-1, is DGGITQSPKYLFRKEGQNVTLSCEQNLNHDAMYWYRQDPGQGLRLIYYSQIVNDFQKGDIAEGYSVSREKKESFPLTVTSAQKNPTAFYLCASSTTGQGQAFFGQGTRLTVV.

V is TRBV12-3 or TRBV12-4 and J is TRBJ2-7; tentative D call: TRBD1 (6 bases). CDR3 length equals 13 residues. V lost 8 bases to trimming and J lost 6 bases, with 17 bases between them. In nucleotides, the CDR3 is TGTGCCAGCCGGGACACAGGCCTTAGCGAGCAGTACTTC. Its protein is CASRDTGLSEQYF.

The chain joins TRBV15 to TRBJ2-2, with 7 bases that match TRBD2. The CDR3 consists of 15 residues. Germline CDR1 is LNHNV and CDR2 is YYDKDF (reference sequence). V was clipped by 1 base and J by 6 bases; unmatched bases: 5. CDR3 in DNA: TGTGCCACCAGCAGAGTCCGACGGGGGGCCGGGGAGCTGTTTTTT. Protein: CATSRVRRGAGELFF.

This clone was picked up a small number of times. This chain connects TRBV6-1 to TRBJ2-1, with no clear D. The V and J ends lost 1 base and 6 bases respectively, with 10 bases between them. Germline values: CDR1 MNHNS, CDR2 SASEGT. This CDR3 is 14 amino acids long. CDR3 coding DNA: TGTGCCAGCAGTGAAGTGAGCCATGGCAATGAGCAGTTCTTC. Translation gives CASSEVSHGNEQFF.